These T cell receptor beta chains were read from a single sample in a study of cytomegalovirus exposure and HLA in healthy donors. Clones were sequenced by immunoSEQ multiplex PCR, and TCRdb holds only the in-frame ones, with some missing. The repertoire consists of about 89,000 clones, with 85% occurring once and the leading ten covering 6.5% to 9%. The sequencing sample was made of PBMCs. The receptors come from a man aged 40-49 years in good health and CMV-seropositive. Each CDR3 is given with its conserved first and last residue. The order of the fields is CDR3 DNA, CDR3 protein, D gene, clone size, J gene, V gene. The D gene is left open where the match is weak. Not every row has a clone size; where given, it reads once, few, many or a size class.

TGTGCCACTAGCGGGGGGGCTACCCCCGGAAATGAGCAGTTCTTC	CATSGGATPGNEQFF	TRBD2	NA	TRBJ2-1	TRBV2
TGCGCCAGCAGTAACTTAGCGGGGGGGCAGTATTTT	CASSNLAGGQYF	TRBD2	NA	TRBJ2-3	TRBV10-1
TGCGCCAGCAGCCAACGACAGGGCGGTGTGGAGACCCAGTACTTC	CASSQRQGGVETQYF	TRBD1	NA	TRBJ2-5	TRBV4-1
TGTGCCAGCAGCGTAGCTAAGGGGTCCTACGAGCAGTACTTC	CASSVAKGSYEQYF	NA	few	TRBJ2-7	TRBV9
TGTGCCAGCAGCTCACAGGGGGGGAATTCACCCCTCCACTTT	CASSSQGGNSPLHF	TRBD1	once	TRBJ1-6	TRBV11-1
TGTGCCAGCAGCTTGGGACAGGTTACCCAAGAGACCCAGTACTTC	CASSLGQVTQETQYF	NA	NA	TRBJ2-5	TRBV5-6
TGTGCCAGCAGCTCTGACGGCGCGGGGGCTAACTATGGCTACACCTTC	CASSSDGAGANYGYTF	NA	NA	TRBJ1-2	TRBV11-3
TGTGCCAGCAGCCGAGACAGGGACAGTTCACCCCTCCACTTT	CASSRDRDSSPLHF	TRBD1	NA	TRBJ1-6	TRBV14
TGTGCCTCAAAGAACGGGGGGACGAGCGGCTACACCTTC	CASKNGGTSGYTF	NA	NA	TRBJ1-2	TRBV19
TGCGCCAGCACCGACTCGTCTAGCACAGATACGCAGTATTTT	CASTDSSSTDTQYF	NA	NA	TRBJ2-3	TRBV5-1
TGTGCCAGCAGCTTGTTAGCGGAGGGCGCAGAGACCCAGTACTTC	CASSLLAEGAETQYF	NA	NA	TRBJ2-5	TRBV5-6
TGTGCCAGAAGCATGGGGGGAGATTACAATGAGCAGTTCTTC	CARSMGGDYNEQFF	NA	NA	TRBJ2-1	TRBV9
TGTGCTAGTGCCCATAACCAAGCCTCCAATTCACCCCTCCACTTT	CASAHNQASNSPLHF	NA	once	TRBJ1-6	TRBV12-5
TGTGCCAGCAGCTCAACTGTCGACTCTGGAAACACCATATATTTT	CASSSTVDSGNTIYF	NA	NA	TRBJ1-3	TRBV13
TGTGCCAGCAGCTTAAGTGGGGCACGAGAGACCCAGTACTTC	CASSLSGARETQYF	NA	NA	TRBJ2-5	TRBV7-9
TGTGCCAGCAAAGCAGGGCCTGGAGGCTACACCTTC	CASKAGPGGYTF	NA	NA	TRBJ1-2	TRBV28
TGTGCCAGCTGCGAAGGGGGCGAGGCTGAAGCTTTCTTT	CASCEGGEAEAFF	TRBD1	NA	TRBJ1-1	TRBV18
TGTGCCAGCAGCTTAGAACCGGGTAACTCCTACGAGCAGTACTTC	CASSLEPGNSYEQYF	NA	once	TRBJ2-7	TRBV11-3
TGTGCCAGCAGCCTCCAGACTGGCGGGGGTAGAGATACGCAGTATTTT	CASSLQTGGGRDTQYF	TRBD2	NA	TRBJ2-3	TRBV11-1
TGTGCCACTAAAGTTTCCCGGGGGGATCAGCCCCAGCATTTT	CATKVSRGDQPQHF	NA	NA	TRBJ1-5	TRBV28
TGTGCCAGCAGCCAATTGATCGGGGCGGGATCTACCTACGAGCAGTACTTC	CASSQLIGAGSTYEQYF	NA	NA	TRBJ2-7	TRBV14
TGTGCCAGCAGCTTCAGTAACACAGATACGCAGTATTTT	CASSFSNTDTQYF	NA	few	TRBJ2-3	TRBV7-2
TGTGCCAGCAGCCGCCGCTCAGGGGTGAACACTGAAGCTTTCTTT	CASSRRSGVNTEAFF	NA	few	TRBJ1-1	TRBV13
TGCGCCAGCAGCCAAGTGCGACTAGTGATTTCGGATACGCAGTATTTT	CASSQVRLVISDTQYF	NA	NA	TRBJ2-3	TRBV4-1
TGTGCCAGCAGTTACTCGAGCGGACCATCACCGGGCGAGCAGTACTTC	CASSYSSGPSPGEQYF	NA	few	TRBJ2-7	TRBV6-5
TGTGCCAGCAAACAGGGGGGCCAAGGCGCGCAGTATTTT	CASKQGGQGAQYF	TRBD1	NA	TRBJ2-3	TRBV19
TGTGCCAGCTCGGAACAGGCCGGCACCGGGGAGCTGTTTTTT	CASSEQAGTGELFF	NA	NA	TRBJ2-2	TRBV18
TGTGCCAGCAGTGAAGCGCGGGCCGGGGGCTACACCTTC	CASSEARAGGYTF	NA	NA	TRBJ1-2	TRBV6-1
TGTGCCAGCAGCTTAGCGGACAGTCTTAATTCACCCCTCCACTTT	CASSLADSLNSPLHF	NA	once	TRBJ1-6	TRBV7-9
TGTGCCAGCAGGGGGACACTCATCTCCTACGAGCAGTACTTC	CASRGTLISYEQYF	NA	NA	TRBJ2-7	TRBV2
TGTGCCAGTAGTACACAGGGGATCTATGGCTACACCTTC	CASSTQGIYGYTF	TRBD1	NA	TRBJ1-2	TRBV19
TGTGCCAGCAGACGTGGGACTAGCGGGGGCGAGACCCAGTACTTC	CASRRGTSGGETQYF	TRBD2	NA	TRBJ2-5	TRBV6-5
TGTGCCAGCAGTTTGAGGCCGAATCAGCCCCAGCATTTT	CASSLRPNQPQHF	NA	NA	TRBJ1-5	TRBV28
TGCGCCAGCAGCCAAGCGGTTGGACTAGTCACAGATACGCAGTATTTT	CASSQAVGLVTDTQYF	TRBD2	NA	TRBJ2-3	TRBV4-1
TGCGCCAGCAGCTCATTACCGGGAGGAGCGGTGGATGAGCAGTTCTTC	CASSSLPGGAVDEQFF	TRBD2	NA	TRBJ2-1	TRBV5-1
TGTGCCAGCAGCCCCTGGGGGGGGCTCGGCTATGGCTACACCTTC	CASSPWGGLGYGYTF	NA	NA	TRBJ1-2	TRBV5-6
TGCGCCAGCAGCCAAGTAATGAGACAGGGTGCTTCTCCCCGTTACGAGCAGTACTTC	CASSQVMRQGASPRYEQYF	TRBD1	NA	TRBJ2-7	TRBV4-1